These 14 T cell receptor beta chains share one sample of origin, sequenced in a study of shared clonotypes between healthy human individuals (TCRdb year 2020). The library relied on the immunoSEQ multiplex PCR assay. TCRdb provides this immuneACCESS table in a form limited to in-frame rearrangements. Some clones are lacking; in checked studies, under half of them reflect an unresolved V gene, and why the rest are absent is not known. The sample table contains roughly 2 million clones; only one count was recorded for approximately 95% of them. The top ten constitute more than 0.1% of the sample. The sequencing sample was made of naive CD4+ T cells sorted from blood. This specimen's cell subset or site label, per the study, means: CD45RA+ positively selected. The receptors originated from a man in his late teens or twenties in good health.

The gene calls are TRBV7-2 and TRBJ2-1; tentative D call: TRBD1 (5 bases). Deletions cut 5 bases from V and 2 bases from J, with 13 bases between. CDR1 SGHTA and CDR2 FQGNSA come from the germline V gene. The CDR3 extends over 15 amino acids. The CDR3 protein is CASSLRQLAYNEQFF. The CDR3 DNA reads as TGTGCCAGCAGCCTCCGACAGCTTGCCTACAATGAGCAGTTCTTC. The whole variable domain, filled in from reference TRBV7-2 and TRBJ2-1, reads GAGVSQSPSNKVTEKGKDVELRCDPISGHTALYWYRQSLGQGLEFLIYFQGNSAPDKSGLPSDRFSAERTGGSVSTLTIQRTQQEDSAVYLCASSLRQLAYNEQFFGPGTRLTVL.

The J gene is TRBJ2-7, the V gene TRBV19; D is perhaps TRBD2 (6 bases). CDR1 LNHDA and CDR2 SQIVND come from the germline V gene (reference sequence). CDR3 length equals 14 residues. Trimming pared 4 bases from V and 6 bases from J, leaving 16 bases between. In DNA form, the CDR3 reads TGTGCCAGTAGTACCTCGGTGACAGCGGGCGAGCAGTACTTC. This codes for CASSTSVTAGEQYF.

The chain combines TRBV30 with TRBJ1-3; D remains ambiguous. Germline V CDR1 and CDR2: GTSNPN, SVGIG (reference sequence). V lost 4 bases, J lost 4 bases, and 5 bases lay in between. The CDR3 runs 11 residues. In nucleotides, the CDR3 is TGTGCCTGGAACCGCGGAAACACCATATATTTT. Residues: CAWNRGNTIYF.

V is TRBV19 and J is TRBJ1-4; maybe TRBD1 (5 bases). The germline gives CDR1 LNHDA, CDR2 SQIVND (reference sequence). CDR3 length: 13 residues. V gave up 10 bases and J gave up 8 bases, with 17 bases separating them. CDR3 protein: CATHPGRGEKLFF. The CDR3 DNA sequence: TGTGCCACTCATCCCGGGAGGGGCGAAAAACTGTTTTTT.

J is TRBJ2-1 and V is TRBV5-4; 10 bases map to TRBD2. The germline gives CDR1 SGHNT, CDR2 YYREEE (reference sequence). Unmatched junction bases numbered 6, after V lost 0 bases and J lost 3 bases. This CDR3 contains 17 residues. This CDR3 is CASSLALAGAYYNEQFF. The CDR3 DNA is TGTGCCAGCAGCTTGGCGCTAGCGGGAGCTTACTACAATGAGCAGTTCTTC.

V is TRBV12-2 and J is TRBJ2-7. TRBV12-2 is a recognized pseudogene. The CDR3 loop spans 13 amino acids. Written as DNA, the CDR3 is TGTGCAAGTCGCTTACCGGGGCCCTACGAGCAGTACTTC. Translated, it gives CASRLPGPYEQYF.

V gene TRBV11-2 combines with J gene TRBJ2-4, with D maybe TRBD2 (6 bases). The CDR3 is 15 amino acids. Germline CDR1 SGHAT, CDR2 FQNNGV. Trimming removed 5 bases from V and 1 base from J, with 12 bases in between. DNA for the CDR3: TGTGCCAGCAGCCGCCTGCGGGGTGCCAAAAACATTCAGTACTTC. As protein: CASSRLRGAKNIQYF.

The genes are TRBV19 and TRBJ2-7; D might be TRBD1 or TRBD2, each matching 5 bases. Germline V lookup: CDR1 LNHDA, CDR2 SQIVND (reference sequence). V gave up 4 bases and J gave up 5 bases, with 21 bases separating them. The CDR3 contains 16 residues. CDR3 in amino acids: CASSTPLGVESHEQYF. CDR3 in DNA: TGTGCCAGTAGTACGCCACTAGGGGTAGAGTCTCACGAGCAGTACTTC.

This chain connects TRBV5-1 to TRBJ2-2; 7 bases line up with TRBD1. J was trimmed by 1 base and V by 4 bases; bases with no gene match: 10. Germline CDR1 SGHRS, CDR2 YFSETQ. The CDR3 is 17 residues long. The CDR3 coding sequence is TGCGCCAGCAGCCCAAGGACAGGTCTGGGGAACACCGGGGAGCTGTTTTTT. It translates to CASSPRTGLGNTGELFF.

The rearrangement joins TRBV7-9 to TRBJ1-4; maybe TRBD1 (6 bases). V was cut by 1 base and J by 3 bases, with 15 bases left in between. This CDR3 contains 17 residues. Germline CDR1 is SEHNR and CDR2 is FQNEAQ (reference sequence). CDR3 sequence (DNA): TGTGCCAGCAGCTTAGGAATTTATCAGGGGCCTAATGAAAAACTGTTTTTT. Encoded protein: CASSLGIYQGPNEKLFF.

This chain links TRBV10-2 with TRBJ1-2, with unresolved D. The CDR3 extends over 13 amino acids. CDR1 is WSHSY, CDR2 SAAADI, per germline. The V gene lost 1 base and the J gene lost 4 bases, with 7 bases spanning the gap. For the CDR3, the DNA is TGCGCCAGCAGTGAGTACCAAGGCTATGGCTACACCTTC. This translates into CASSEYQGYGYTF.

The rearrangement links TRBV19 to TRBJ1-2; 8 bases align to TRBD1. Unmatched junction bases numbered 9, after V lost 9 bases and J lost 0 bases. The CDR3 sequence is 15 residues long. In germline, CDR1 is LNHDA, CDR2 SQIVND (reference sequence). The CDR3 DNA sequence: TGTGCCAGCGGGACAGGTGGGAATGCTAACTATGGCTACACCTTC. Translation: CASGTGGNANYGYTF.

The V and J genes are TRBV5-1 and TRBJ2-7; D tentatively fits TRBD1 or TRBD2 (6 bases each). CDR1 and CDR2 (germline): SGHRS, YFSETQ. V dropped 0 bases and J dropped 5 bases, with 9 bases sitting between them. CDR3 length equals 13 residues. The CDR3 protein is CASSLAGGHEQYF. The CDR3 nucleotides are TGCGCCAGCAGCTTGGCCGGGGGCCACGAGCAGTACTTC. The whole variable domain, remainder taken from reference TRBV5-1 and TRBJ2-7, is KAGVTQTPRYLIKTRGQQVTLSCSPISGHRSVSWYQQTPGQGLQFLFEYFSETQRNKGNFPGRFSGRQFSNSRSEMNVSTLELGDSALYLCASSLAGGHEQYFGPGTRLTVT.

The chain has TRBV5-4 and TRBJ2-2, with D perhaps matching TRBD2 (7 bases). CDR3 length: 16 amino acids. Germline values: CDR1 SGHNT, CDR2 YYREEE (reference sequence). V lost 0 bases and J lost 3, with 12 bases in between. This CDR3 is CASSLAQGRDTGELFF. The DNA of the CDR3 is TGTGCCAGCAGCTTGGCCCAGGGGAGGGACACCGGGGAGCTGTTTTTT. Together with reference TRBV5-4 and TRBJ2-2, the CDR3 gives the full variable domain: ETGVTQSPTHLIKTRGQQVTLRCSSQSGHNTVSWYQQALGQGPQFIFQYYREEENGRGNFPPRFSGLQFPNYSSELNVNALELDDSALYLCASSLAQGRDTGELFFGEGSRLTVL.